This TCR beta chain appears in the sequencing data of a study of blood T cells in healthy people across ages (dated by TCRdb to between 2015 and 2017). Describing the broader study: In model experiments, template switching captured about one uniquely barcoded TCR beta cDNA molecule for every two T cells. The donors were divided into four age groups: young (average approximately 16 years), middle-aged (about 41), aged (under 70) and long-lived (about 84). Donors of different ages were randomly distributed across sequencing lanes to avoid experimental bias. Using the same blood draw, the study looked at two additional independent replicas of 1 million unique cDNA reads for two donors, one aged 18 to 30 and the other aged 80 or older. The study measured age-related changes in TCR beta repertoire diversity using deep sequencing normalized with unique cDNA molecular identifiers.

In regard to this clonotype: Its antigen target is currently unknown. Per-nucleotide qualities are absent, and no much larger clonotype sits a single base away.

The paper's findings and limits, for the study overall: Observed TCR beta diversity per million T cells fell roughly linearly with age, and a significant reduction was already apparent by age around 39. Estimates of total diversity from one million sequenced T cells were regarded as lower bounds and underestimates. Compared with the aged group, the long-lived group had more naive CD4+ T cells, fewer expanded clones and increased TCR diversity, a pattern suggesting age selection. Donor CMV infection status was unknown, potentially confounding age-related changes in expanded clonotypes. Since profiling was done on bulk unsorted PBMCs, naive and antigen-experienced compartments could not be conclusively compared. Observed TCR beta diversity correlated strongly with the percentage of naive T cells measured by flow cytometry.

The V end loses 2 bases and the J end loses 10 bases, and a stretch of 17 bases separates them. Based on the germline V gene, the CDR1 and CDR2 sequences are SNHLY and FYNNEI. The CDR3 goes from the cysteine to the phenylalanine over 14 residues. This entry keeps only the CDR3 DNA: 42 bases, framed from base 1. Libraries were prepared through 5' RACE. The run used an Illumina HiSeq 2500. A second roughly 7 to 11 cycle PCR used a sample-barcoded 5' primer and a J-beta primer mix. A template-switch 5' adaptor carrying 12 random nucleotides introduced a unique molecular identifier onto each TCR beta cDNA molecule. At least 3 million CDR3-containing paired-end reads were obtained from each sample. The Mint cDNA synthesis kit, primed by a TRBC-specific oligonucleotide, was used to synthesize first-strand cDNA from all RNA. Following uracil-DNA glycosylase treatment, all cDNA underwent a first 18-cycle PCR with the universal primers M1SS and BC2_uni_R. In the authors' own workflow: Each sample was normalized by randomly selecting 1 million high-quality reads, each carrying a distinct molecular identifier. Instead of being binned into consensus sequences, reads with shared molecular identifiers were discarded. MiTCR, run with a Q25 quality threshold and the strictest error-elimination algorithm, handled CDR3 identification, clonotype clustering and error correction. A nonparametric unseen species model using Euler transformation provided a lower-bound estimate of total TCR beta diversity. Starting from the raw public reads, TCRdb applied fastp trimming at Q25, assembled clones with MiXCR and retained in-frame beta chains. Every CDR3 protein is listed once, alongside the most common genes and DNA of its rows. TCRdb, rather than the study authors, made the V and J calls. Counted in this sample were about 640,000 distinct CDR3 sequences; under 70% of them appeared once. The leading ten clones occupy around 37% of the sample.

The donors were 40 or so Caucasian individuals from Russia, aged roughly 6 to 100 years, who were systemically healthy. Approximately 9.7 milliliters of peripheral blood were drawn from each donor into EDTA-treated Vacutainer tubes. PBMCs were isolated by Ficoll-Paque density-gradient centrifugation, with at least 6.5 million obtained per sample. Total RNA was extracted from PBMCs with Trizol reagent, with at least 6 micrograms obtained per sample. For every donor, an aliquot of PBMCs went through flow cytometry to measure the percentages of naive CD45RAhigh/CD27high T cells. The source of this sequence is a man aged 55 to 70 in good health. The chain joins TRBV2 to TRBJ1-1; too little of a D gene remains to name it. The specimen sequenced was blood. The CDR3 region reads CASSERYTTQRAFF. The DNA sequence is given as TGTGCCAGCAGTGAAAGGTACACCACTCAGAGAGCTTTCTTT.